The 7 T cell receptor beta chains in this list originate from one sample, sequenced in a study of CD4 T cells in relation to SARS-CoV-2 and coronaviruses. The unexposed donors gave CD4+ T cells in about 2011-2018, prior to COVID-19. CD4+ T cells were isolated from the cells after around 9 days of culture. Sequencing was performed with immunoSEQ multiplex PCR; in TCRdb, only in-frame clones are kept and a portion is missing. Altogether about 23,000 clones are present, approximately 72% being singletons, with the ten largest covering around a fifth. Their recognized antigens are unknown. The sample consisted of CD4+ T cells from PBMCs, cultured in vitro. These receptors all stem from a human donor in good health.

The genes are TRBV3-1 (or the pseudogene TRBV3-2) and TRBJ1-2; D gene unclear. CDR3 size: 14 residues. V was pared by 0 bases and J by 1 base, with 6 bases between. The germline gives CDR1 LGHDT, CDR2 YNNKEL (reference sequence). In nucleotides, the CDR3 is TGTGCCAGCAGCCAAGATCTAGGTAACTATGGCTACACCTTC. Translating gives CASSQDLGNYGYTF.

This chain connects TRBV6-5 to TRBJ1-2, with a possible D match to TRBD1 (5 bases). The CDR3 runs to 14 residues. CDR1 MNHEY and CDR2 SVGAGI come from the germline V gene. V was cut by 7 bases and J by 4 bases, with 16 bases left in between. CDR3 coding DNA: TGTGCCAGCAACCCGACTGGGACGTCCTATGGCTACACCTTC. Translated: CASNPTGTSYGYTF.

This clone was observed a few times. The V and J genes are TRBV7-2 and TRBJ2-7; 9 bases line up with TRBD2. From germline, CDR1 is SGHTA and CDR2 FQGNSA. V shed 5 bases, J shed 3 bases, and the junction held 11 bases outside the gene matches. The CDR3 runs to 16 residues. DNA of the CDR3: TGTGCCAGCAGCGAGTCCATAGCGGGAGTGGGCTACGAGCAGTACTTC. Amino acids: CASSESIAGVGYEQYF.

This clone appeared once. J is TRBJ2-7 and V is TRBV5-6; D remains unclear. Per the germline V gene, CDR1 is SGHDT and CDR2 is YYEEEE. The CDR3 consists of 15 residues. The V end was cut by 4 bases, the J end by 1 base, with 15 bases between. The CDR3 reads CASSRRKVVSYEQYF. The CDR3 nucleotides read TGTGCCAGCAGCCGAAGGAAGGTGGTTTCCTACGAGCAGTACTTC.

CDR3 coding DNA: TGTGCCAGCAGTCCTAGCAGGGAGACCCAGTACTTC. Translation: CASSPSRETQYF. This sequence joins TRBV12-3 or TRBV12-4 and TRBJ2-5; maybe TRBD2 (5 bases). The CDR3 runs to 12 residues. Trimming cost V 5 bases and J 5 bases, with 9 bases left between them.

The chain combines TRBV5-1 with TRBJ2-1, with TRBD2 matching over 7 bases. CDR1 and CDR2 (germline): SGHRS, YFSETQ. This CDR3 is built from 16 residues. Trimming removed 3 bases from V and 7 bases from J; junction bases left unmatched: 13. CDR3 bases: TGCGCCAGCAGCTCGCGGTGGGAGGGCCGGAGGAATGAGCAGTTCTTC. Translating it yields CASSSRWEGRRNEQFF. Looking up the rest from reference TRBV5-1 and TRBJ2-1 gives the full variable domain: KAGVTQTPRYLIKTRGQQVTLSCSPISGHRSVSWYQQTPGQGLQFLFEYFSETQRNKGNFPGRFSGRQFSNSRSEMNVSTLELGDSALYLCASSSRWEGRRNEQFFGPGTRLTVL.

The chain joins TRBV6-2 or TRBV6-3 to TRBJ2-5; possibly TRBD2 for D (5 bases). Per the germline V gene, CDR1 is MNHEY and CDR2 is SVGEGT. The CDR3 runs 15 residues. V lost 0 bases and J lost 2, with 10 bases in between. In DNA form, the CDR3 reads TGTGCCAGCAGTTACTCGGGAGCGGATCAAGAGACCCAGTACTTC. Residues: CASSYSGADQETQYF.